This passage covers 19 T cell receptor beta chains from one sample sequenced in a study of blood T cell repertoires in COVID-19. The table came from immunoSEQ multiplex PCR; TCRdb's copy has only in-frame clones and leaves some out. The sample holds about 190,000 clones, roughly four fifths seen once. What was sequenced was peripheral blood. These receptors originate from a woman aged 65 to 85 with active or convalescent COVID-19.

This clone was found many times. The chain links TRBV27 to TRBJ1-1, with a tentative D call TRBD1 (6 bases). This CDR3 has 14 amino acids. Trimming removed 5 bases at V and 6 bases at J, with 16 bases between. CDR1 and CDR2 (germline): MNHEY, SMNVEV (reference sequence). CDR3 sequence (DNA): TGTGCCAGCAGTCCCGCTACAGGGTTCCCTGAAGCTTTCTTT. It codes for CASSPATGFPEAFF.

J is TRBJ1-1 and V is TRBV28, with 7 bases lining up with TRBD1. The length of the CDR3 is 14 residues. Trimming cost V 2 bases and J 4 bases; bases outside gene matches: 4. CDR1 and CDR2 from the germline V gene are MDHEN and SYDVKM. CDR3 DNA: TGTGCCAGCAGTTTAACGACAGGGTTCACTGAAGCTTTCTTT. This codes for CASSLTTGFTEAFF.

The chain couples TRBV24-1 to TRBJ1-4; D not resolved. The V end was cut by 10 bases, the J end by 3 bases, with 5 bases between. The germline gives CDR1 KGHDR, CDR2 SFDVKD. There are 11 residues in the CDR3. The CDR3 DNA is TGTGCCACGGCGGCTAATGAAAAACTGTTTTTT. Translation gives CATAANEKLFF.

The rearrangement uses TRBV6-5 and TRBJ2-3; 9 nucleotides align to TRBD1. Germline V gives CDR1 MNHEY, CDR2 SVGAGI. V lost 6 bases to trimming and J lost 4 bases; unmatched junction nucleotides: 2. This CDR3 contains 13 residues. The CDR3 region is CASRGQGADTQYF. The CDR3 nucleotides are TGTGCCAGCAGGGGACAGGGAGCAGATACGCAGTATTTT.

CDR3 residues: CASHRSGASYEQYF. CDR3 sequence (DNA): TGTGCCAGTCACAGGAGCGGGGCCTCCTACGAGCAGTACTTC. This chain connects TRBV3-1 (or the pseudogene TRBV3-2) to TRBJ2-7, with 7 nucleotides matching TRBD2. CDR3 length: 14 amino acids. V lost 9 bases and J lost 0; bases outside the gene matches: 8. Germline CDR1 reads LGHDT; CDR2 reads YNNKEL (reference sequence).

The V and J genes are TRBV28 and TRBJ1-3; the D is unclear. V was trimmed by 2 bases and J by 0 bases, leaving 17 bases between them. The CDR3 spans 18 residues. Germline V gene lookup returns CDR1 MDHEN and CDR2 SYDVKM. The CDR3 loop is CASSLPPSGGPSGNTIYF. DNA for the CDR3: TGTGCCAGCAGTTTACCACCTTCGGGAGGGCCCTCTGGAAACACCATATATTTT.

The chain couples TRBV7-9 to TRBJ2-3; D is perhaps TRBD2 (5 bases). The V end was cut by 3 bases, the J end by 4 bases, with 11 bases between. CDR3 length: 14 residues. Per germline, CDR1 SEHNR and CDR2 FQNEAQ (reference sequence). As DNA, the CDR3 is TGTGCCAGCAGCTTTGAGGGAGTGCCAGATACGCAGTATTTT. Translation gives CASSFEGVPDTQYF.

This clone was counted a few times. V is TRBV27 and J is TRBJ2-1, with 7 nucleotides matching TRBD1. V dropped 6 bases and J dropped 9; count of bases not matched to a gene: 8. The CDR3 is 13 residues long. CDR1 and CDR2 (germline): MNHEY, SMNVEV (reference sequence). The CDR3 protein is CASRPHRGGEQFF. The CDR3 coding sequence is TGTGCCAGCAGACCTCACAGGGGCGGTGAGCAGTTCTTC.

The chain couples TRBV12-3 or TRBV12-4 to TRBJ1-1; D remains unclear. This CDR3 has 12 amino acids. V lost 7 bases to trimming and J lost 2 bases, with 8 bases between them. Written as DNA, the CDR3 is TGTGCCAGCACGGCGGCCAACACTGAAGCTTTCTTT. Amino acid sequence: CASTAANTEAFF.

The chain has TRBV15 and TRBJ2-1; weak D call: TRBD1 (5 bases). Trimming removed 0 bases at V and 2 bases at J, with 5 bases between. This CDR3 has 14 residues. The germline V gene has CDR1 LNHNV and CDR2 YYDKDF (reference sequence). The CDR3, as DNA: TGTGCCACCAGCAGAGAGGGGCCCTACAATGAGCAGTTCTTC. This codes for CATSREGPYNEQFF.

The chain combines TRBV5-4 with TRBJ1-2, with 7 bases matching TRBD1. CDR1 and CDR2 from the germline V gene are SGHNT and YYREEE (reference sequence). The CDR3 sequence is 15 residues long. With V trimmed by 4 bases and J by 7 bases, 13 bases remained unmatched. CDR3 sequence (DNA): TGTGCCAGCAGCCCCGGGACAGCCGCATCCCTTGGCTACACCTTC. This translates into CASSPGTAASLGYTF.

The genes are TRBV28 and TRBJ2-3; 13 nucleotides match TRBD2. CDR1 is MDHEN and CDR2 is SYDVKM in the germline V gene. V shed 2 bases and J 9 bases; nucleotides not matched to a gene: 5. This CDR3 region has 15 residues. The CDR3 protein is CASSLQTSGRQTQYF. Written as DNA, the CDR3 is TGTGCCAGCAGTTTACAGACTAGCGGGAGGCAGACGCAGTATTTT.

With respect to this clone: Compared with germline, one end of the junction differs, possibly owing to a read error. The chain joins TRBV15 to TRBJ1-4; D might be TRBD1 (6 bases). CDR3 size: 15 residues. Looked up from germline, CDR1 is LNHNV and CDR2 is YYDKDF (reference sequence). The CDR3 DNA follows: TGTGCCACCAGCGGAGAGGGGGGTTTGGATGAAAAACTGTTTTTT. Its translation is CATSGEGGLDEKLFF.

With regard to this clone: The same CDR3 also results from other DNA sequences found in this sample. The rearrangement links TRBV29-1 to TRBJ2-3, with a possible D match to TRBD2 (6 bases). V lost 6 bases, J lost 4 bases, and 11 bases lay in between. Germline V gives CDR1 SQVTM, CDR2 ANQGSEA. This CDR3 is 12 amino acids long. CDR3 coding DNA: TGCAGCGTCGAGGCGGGATCAGATACGCAGTATTTT. It specifies CSVEAGSDTQYF.

The V gene is TRBV25-1, the J gene TRBJ2-5; 7 nucleotides align to TRBD1. J was trimmed by 7 bases and V by 4 bases; bases with no gene match: 9. In germline, CDR1 is MGHDK, CDR2 SYGVNS. The CDR3 contains 14 residues. The CDR3 is CASSVDRVRGTQYF. The CDR3 DNA reads as TGTGCCAGCAGTGTAGACAGGGTCAGAGGGACCCAGTACTTC.

The genes are TRBV6-4 and TRBJ2-3; TRBD2 matches at 12 bases. The CDR3 contains 15 residues. CDR1 and CDR2 (germline): MRHNA, SNTAGT. The junction had 2 bases not matched to a gene; V was cut back by 5 bases and J by 2 bases. The CDR3: CASSRTSGVTDTQYF. The DNA of the CDR3 is TGTGCCAGCAGTCGGACTAGCGGGGTCACAGATACGCAGTATTTT.

This clone has just one count. The chain uses TRBV28 and TRBJ1-2; D is unresolved. Trimming cost V 3 bases and J 4 bases, with 6 bases left between them. The V gene's germline CDR1 is MDHEN and CDR2 SYDVKM. The CDR3 runs to 12 residues. CDR3 DNA: TGTGCCAGCAGTTTGGCGGGCTATGGCTACACCTTC. Encoded protein: CASSLAGYGYTF.

V and J are TRBV28 and TRBJ2-3; TRBD2 matches 11 bases. Germline CDR1 MDHEN, CDR2 SYDVKM. The length of the CDR3 is 15 residues. Germline trimming cut 2 bases from V and 7 bases from J; bases unmatched to any gene: 5. The CDR3 protein is CASSLTSGSMNTQYF. The CDR3 DNA sequence: TGTGCCAGCAGTTTAACTAGCGGGAGTATGAATACGCAGTATTTT.

CDR3 region: CASSGQGGGYTF. In DNA form, the CDR3 reads TGTGCCAGTTCCGGACAGGGGGGTGGCTACACCTTC. The chain employs TRBV19 and TRBJ1-2; 10 bases align to TRBD1. Trimming took 8 bases from V and 7 from J; bases not matched to a gene: 4. The CDR3 covers 12 residues. Per the germline V gene, CDR1 is LNHDA and CDR2 is SQIVND (reference sequence).